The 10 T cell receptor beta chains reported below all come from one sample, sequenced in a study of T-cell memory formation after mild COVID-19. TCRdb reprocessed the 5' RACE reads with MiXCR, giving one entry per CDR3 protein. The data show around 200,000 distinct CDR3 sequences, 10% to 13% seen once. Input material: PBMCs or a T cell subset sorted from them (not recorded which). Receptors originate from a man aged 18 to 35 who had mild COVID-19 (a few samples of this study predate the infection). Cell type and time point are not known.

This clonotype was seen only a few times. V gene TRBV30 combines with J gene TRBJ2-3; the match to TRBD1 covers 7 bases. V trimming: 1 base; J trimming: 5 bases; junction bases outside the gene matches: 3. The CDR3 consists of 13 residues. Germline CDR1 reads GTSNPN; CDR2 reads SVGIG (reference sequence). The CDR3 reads CAWSADRVDTQYF. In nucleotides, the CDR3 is TGTGCCTGGAGTGCCGACAGGGTAGATACGCAGTATTTT.

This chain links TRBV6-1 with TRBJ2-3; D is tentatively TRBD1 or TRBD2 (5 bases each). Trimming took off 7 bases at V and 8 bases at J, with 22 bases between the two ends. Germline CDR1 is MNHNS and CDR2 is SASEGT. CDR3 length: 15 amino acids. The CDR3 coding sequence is TGTGCCAGCATTCCGGACTGGGCAGGGACGGGTACGCAGTATTTT. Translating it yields CASIPDWAGTGTQYF.

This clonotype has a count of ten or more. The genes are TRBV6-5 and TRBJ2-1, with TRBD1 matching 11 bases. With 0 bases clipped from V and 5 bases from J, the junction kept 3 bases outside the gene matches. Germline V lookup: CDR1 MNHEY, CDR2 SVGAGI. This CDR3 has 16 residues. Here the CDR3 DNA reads TGTGCCAGCAGTTACTCGGGACAGGGGGAGGACAATGAGCAGTTCTTC. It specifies CASSYSGQGEDNEQFF.

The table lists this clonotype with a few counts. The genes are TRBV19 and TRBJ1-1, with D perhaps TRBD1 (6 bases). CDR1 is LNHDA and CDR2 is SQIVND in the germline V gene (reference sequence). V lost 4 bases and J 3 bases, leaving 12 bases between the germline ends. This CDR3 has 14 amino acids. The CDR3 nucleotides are TGTGCCAGTAGTACCATCCAGGGGTACACTGAAGCTTTCTTT. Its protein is CASSTIQGYTEAFF.

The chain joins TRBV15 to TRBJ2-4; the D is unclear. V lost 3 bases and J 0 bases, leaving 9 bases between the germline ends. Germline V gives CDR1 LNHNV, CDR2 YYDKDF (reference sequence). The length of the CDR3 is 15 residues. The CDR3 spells CATSRPPVAKNIQYF. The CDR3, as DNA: TGTGCCACCAGCAGGCCTCCGGTAGCCAAAAACATTCAGTACTTC.

The CDR3 bases are TGCGCCAGCAGCTTGGATGACAGGAACTATGGCTACACCTTC. Translation: CASSLDDRNYGYTF. The genes are TRBV5-1 and TRBJ1-2, with TRBD1 as a possible D gene (6 bases). The CDR3 runs 14 residues. Deletions cut 0 bases from V and 2 bases from J, with 8 bases between. The V gene's germline CDR1 is SGHRS and CDR2 YFSETQ.

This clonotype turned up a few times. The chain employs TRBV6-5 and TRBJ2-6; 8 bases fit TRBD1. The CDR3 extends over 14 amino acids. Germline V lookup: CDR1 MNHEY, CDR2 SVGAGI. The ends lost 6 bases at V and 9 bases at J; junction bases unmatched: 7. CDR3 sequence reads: CASRSGTGYNVLTF. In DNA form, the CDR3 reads TGTGCCAGCAGATCCGGGACAGGATACAACGTCCTGACTTTC.

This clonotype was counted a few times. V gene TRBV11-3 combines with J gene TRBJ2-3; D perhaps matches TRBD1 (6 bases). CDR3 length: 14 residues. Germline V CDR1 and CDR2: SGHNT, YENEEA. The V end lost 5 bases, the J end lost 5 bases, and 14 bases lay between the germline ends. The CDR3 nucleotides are TGTGCCAGCAGCAAACGGACAGAAGGAGATACGCAGTATTTT. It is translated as CASSKRTEGDTQYF.

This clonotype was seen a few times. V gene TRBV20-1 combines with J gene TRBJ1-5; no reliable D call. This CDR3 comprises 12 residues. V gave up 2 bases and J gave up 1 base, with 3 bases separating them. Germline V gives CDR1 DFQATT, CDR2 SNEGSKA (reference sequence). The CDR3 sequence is CSARYSNQPQHF. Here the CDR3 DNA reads TGCAGTGCTAGATACAGCAATCAGCCCCAGCATTTT.

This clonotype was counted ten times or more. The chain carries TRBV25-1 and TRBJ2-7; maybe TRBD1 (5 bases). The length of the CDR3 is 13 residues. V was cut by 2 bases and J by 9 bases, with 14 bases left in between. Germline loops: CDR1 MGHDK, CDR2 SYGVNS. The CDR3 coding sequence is TGTGCCAGCAGTGAACAGCAGGGTATCGGGCAGTACTTC. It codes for CASSEQQGIGQYF.